The 30 T cell receptor beta chains presented below share a single source sample, sequenced in a study of cytomegalovirus exposure and HLA in healthy donors. A multiplex PCR was run with 60 Vbeta primers and 13 Jbeta primers. Profiling relied on immunoSEQ multiplex PCR, and the TCRdb table lists in-frame clones only, not all of them. The table has 150,000 to 200,000 clones, 9.5% to 15% seen once. Sequenced sample: PBMCs. The receptors derive from a man in his fifties in good health and CMV-seropositive.

This clone has a handful of counts. V is TRBV6-5 and J is TRBJ2-5; 8 positions match TRBD1. Germline lookup yields CDR1 MNHEY and CDR2 SVGAGI. After removal of 2 bases from V and 4 bases from J, the junction contained 6 bases not matched to a gene. The CDR3 length is 15 residues. CDR3 DNA sequence: TGTGCCAGCAGTTACCTCGGACAGGGTAGAGAGACCCAGTACTTC. Its translation is CASSYLGQGRETQYF.

This clone was detected a few times. J is TRBJ2-5 and V is TRBV5-4, with 10 positions matching TRBD2. This CDR3 has 16 amino acids. Germline V CDR1 and CDR2: SGHNT, YYREEE (reference sequence). Trimming at V came to 0 bases and at J to 5 bases, leaving 7 bases not matched to a gene. The CDR3 DNA reads TGTGCCAGCAGCTTGGAGGCTAGCGGGGGACGTGAGACCCAGTACTTC. Translating it yields CASSLEASGGRETQYF.

This clone showed up just a few times. Different DNA sequences within this sample yield the same CDR3. The rearrangement links TRBV13 to TRBJ1-2; the D gene is possibly TRBD1 (5 bases). This CDR3 has 12 residues. CDR1 is PRHDT and CDR2 is FYEKMQ in the germline V gene (reference sequence). V lost 0 bases and J lost 6, with 5 bases in between. The CDR3 DNA reads as TGTGCCAGCAGCTTAGGAGGGGATGGCTACACCTTC. Its protein product is CASSLGGDGYTF.

This clone was detected only once. The chain has TRBV18 and TRBJ1-4; D is uncertain. V was cut by 0 bases and J by 3 bases, with 8 bases left in between. The CDR3 runs 15 residues. Germline assignment: CDR1 KGHSH and CDR2 LQKENI. In nucleotides, the CDR3 is TGTGCCAGCTCACCACCGACGGCGGCTAATGAAAAACTGTTTTTT. Amino acid sequence: CASSPPTAANEKLFF.

In its sample, this clone was seen a few times. The chain joins TRBV5-1 to TRBJ2-1; 14 bases line up with TRBD2. V gave up 5 bases and J gave up 8 bases; unmatched junction bases: 15. This CDR3 comprises 18 residues. Germline-derived CDR1 and CDR2 are SGHRS and YFSETQ. The CDR3 region has the DNA TGCGCCAGCAGGGGGACTAGCGGGGGCCCTGCTGGTGTGGATGAGCAGTTCTTC. Translation: CASRGTSGGPAGVDEQFF.

The chain combines TRBV6-5 with TRBJ2-7; the D gene is possibly TRBD1 (6 bases). The V end was cut by 5 bases, the J end by 6 bases, with 17 bases between. The CDR3 totals 14 residues. CDR1 is MNHEY and CDR2 is SVGAGI in the germline V gene. The CDR3 is CASSAQGQISEQYV. CDR3 nucleotide sequence: TGTGCCAGCAGTGCTCAGGGGCAAATCTCCGAGCAGTACGTC.

On this clone: A read error is likely, as this CDR3 ends without the conserved phenylalanine or tryptophan. It is unclear where the CDR3 begins or ends on the DNA, so no DNA is shown, and the CDR3 is as TCRdb lists it. CDR3 protein: CASSLGQSRNQPKHL. The gene calls are TRBV5-1 and TRBJ1-5; the table's D call, TRBD1, was not checked against the DNA. The length of the CDR3 is 15 amino acids, counting both ends. Germline lookup yields CDR1 SGHRS and CDR2 YFSETQ.

This clone has only a few counts. The chain couples TRBV7-9 to TRBJ2-1; TRBD1 matches 9 bases. This CDR3 comprises 16 residues. The germline V gene has CDR1 SEHNR and CDR2 FQNEAQ (reference sequence). The V and J ends lost 5 bases and 7 bases, in that order; junction bases with no gene match: 12. The DNA of the CDR3 is TGTGCCAGCAGCACCTCCGGGACAGGGTGGGGTAATGAGCAGTTCTTC. This gives the protein CASSTSGTGWGNEQFF. The entire variable domain, with the rest obtained from reference TRBV7-9 and TRBJ2-1, is as follows: DTGVSQNPRHKITKRGQNVTFRCDPISEHNRLYWYRQTLGQGPEFLTYFQNEAQLEKSRLLSDRFSAERPKGSFSTLEIQRTEQGDSAMYLCASSTSGTGWGNEQFFGPGTRLTVL.

The CDR3 region is CASSLQGSLNYGYTF. DNA of the CDR3: TGTGCCAGCAGTTTACAGGGATCCCTTAACTATGGCTACACCTTC. This chain uses TRBV2 with TRBJ1-2; tentatively, D is TRBD1 (6 bases). The CDR3 runs to 15 residues. CDR1 is SNHLY, CDR2 FYNNEI, per germline. V lost 5 bases and J 1 base, leaving 14 bases between the germline ends.

This clone has a handful of counts. The chain has TRBV4-1 and TRBJ1-2; possibly TRBD1 for D (5 bases). The germline gives CDR1 MGHRA, CDR2 YSYEKL. The CDR3 extends over 16 amino acids. The ends were cut back, 1 base at V and 7 bases at J, with 19 bases in the middle. CDR3 region: CASSQGVMQGPSGYTF. CDR3 nucleotide sequence: TGCGCCAGCAGCCAAGGGGTTATGCAGGGCCCCAGTGGCTACACCTTC.

The chain combines TRBV5-1 with TRBJ2-5, with D hard to call. Per the germline V gene, CDR1 is SGHRS and CDR2 is YFSETQ. The CDR3 consists of 12 residues. V lost 4 bases, J lost 1 base, and 5 bases lay in between. CDR3 loop: CASSVGQETQYF. CDR3 DNA sequence: TGCGCCAGCAGCGTCGGCCAAGAGACCCAGTACTTC.

This clone was detected a few times. The chain couples TRBV6-5 to TRBJ1-2; 8 bases are shared with TRBD1. The CDR3 loop spans 15 amino acids. Germline V CDR1 and CDR2: MNHEY, SVGAGI. The V segment lost 5 bases and the J segment 0 bases; nucleotides outside the gene matches: 5. This CDR3 reads CASSLGQGTNYGYTF. CDR3 DNA: TGTGCCAGCAGTCTTGGACAGGGAACTAACTATGGCTACACCTTC.

This rearrangement joins TRBV7-3 to TRBJ2-5; 7 nucleotides line up with TRBD1. CDR3 length: 15 amino acids. Trimming removed 3 bases from V and 1 base from J; junction bases left unmatched: 5. Germline V CDR1 and CDR2: SGHTA, FQGTGA. The CDR3 coding sequence is TGTGCCAGCAGCTTGATCGGGGACAGCCAAGAGACCCAGTACTTC. Protein: CASSLIGDSQETQYF. The entire variable domain, with the rest obtained from reference TRBV7-3 and TRBJ2-5, is as follows: GAGVSQTPSNKVTEKGKYVELRCDPISGHTALYWYRQSLGQGPEFLIYFQGTGAADDSGLPNDRFFAVRPEGSVSTLKIQRTERGDSAVYLCASSLIGDSQETQYFGPGTRLLVL.

This clone was found a few times. The genes are TRBV4-1 and TRBJ1-4, with 8 bases lining up with TRBD1. The CDR3 extends over 15 amino acids. V shed 5 bases and J 0 bases; nucleotides not matched to a gene: 2. The germline gives CDR1 MGHRA, CDR2 YSYEKL. This CDR3 is CASSVQGATNEKLFF. The CDR3, as DNA: TGCGCCAGCAGCGTACAGGGGGCAACTAATGAAAAACTGTTTTTT.

The chain couples TRBV19 to TRBJ2-3, with 8 bases that match TRBD1. Trimming at V came to 6 bases and at J to 4 bases, leaving 9 bases not matched to a gene. CDR3 length: 15 residues. Germline assignment: CDR1 LNHDA and CDR2 SQIVND (reference sequence). This CDR3 reads CASSSDRGGADTQYF. The CDR3 nucleotides are TGTGCCAGTAGCTCCGACAGGGGAGGCGCAGATACGCAGTATTTT. Supplemented by reference TRBV19 and TRBJ2-3, the full variable domain reads DGGITQSPKYLFRKEGQNVTLSCEQNLNHDAMYWYRQDPGQGLRLIYYSQIVNDFQKGDIAEGYSVSREKKESFPLTVTSAQKNPTAFYLCASSSDRGGADTQYFGPGTRLTVL.

The chain uses TRBV4-3 and TRBJ1-5; TRBD1 matches at 7 bases. The J segment lost 4 bases and the V segment lost 0 bases, leaving 9 bases of the junction unmatched. This CDR3 spans 17 amino acids. Germline CDR1 reads LGHNA; CDR2 reads YSLEER. This chain's CDR3 is CASSQDRNRGLNQPQHF. In DNA form, the CDR3 reads TGCGCCAGCAGCCAAGATAGGAACAGGGGCCTGAATCAGCCCCAGCATTTT.

Only a few counts were recorded for this clone. J is TRBJ2-5 and V is TRBV18; weak D call: TRBD1 (5 bases). The CDR3 consists of 13 residues. Germline V gene data show CDR1 as KGHSH and CDR2 as LQKENI. The V gene lost 3 bases and the J gene lost 1 base, with 6 bases spanning the gap. The CDR3 bases are TGTGCCAGCTCACCGGACATCCAAGAGACCCAGTACTTC. Translation: CASSPDIQETQYF.

This clone was seen only a few times. V gene TRBV9 combines with J gene TRBJ2-1; D possibly corresponds to TRBD1 (5 bases). The germline V gene encodes CDR1 SGDLS and CDR2 YYNGEE. The CDR3 length is 16 residues. The germline V and J ends were trimmed by 4 bases and 4 bases, with 18 bases remaining between them. CDR3: CASSPSQGASYNEQFF. Written as DNA, the CDR3 is TGTGCCAGCAGCCCCAGCCAAGGGGCCTCTTACAATGAGCAGTTCTTC.

This clone was seen a handful of times. This rearrangement joins TRBV6-5 to TRBJ2-2, with D maybe TRBD1 (6 bases). CDR3 size: 16 residues. Germline lookup yields CDR1 MNHEY and CDR2 SVGAGI. Trimming removed 4 bases at V and 3 bases at J, with 15 bases between. This CDR3 is CASSFTPGADTGELFF. In nucleotides, the CDR3 is TGTGCCAGCAGTTTCACCCCAGGGGCTGACACCGGGGAGCTGTTTTTT.

The chain is built from TRBV7-8 and TRBJ1-5; 10 bases fit TRBD1. Germline CDR1 is SGHVS and CDR2 is FQNEAQ. Trimming removed 3 bases from V and 1 base from J; junction bases left unmatched: 12. The CDR3 has 19 residues. The CDR3 nucleotides read TGTGCCAGCAGCTTCGCCCTGGACAGGGGGATTGGGAGCAATCAGCCCCAGCATTTT. Its protein is CASSFALDRGIGSNQPQHF.

A few counts support this clone. The genes are TRBV5-4 and TRBJ1-2, with a tentative D call TRBD1 (5 bases). Trimming stripped 2 bases from V and 0 bases from J, with 17 bases between. This CDR3 is built from 17 residues. Germline lookup yields CDR1 SGHNT and CDR2 YYREEE (reference sequence). CDR3 sequence (DNA): TGTGCCAGCAGCTTAGGACACCCTACTCTAGCTAACTATGGCTACACCTTC. Its translation is CASSLGHPTLANYGYTF.

J is TRBJ2-3 and V is TRBV5-4, with TRBD1 matching over 10 bases. The CDR3 spans 16 residues. Unmatched junction bases numbered 3, after V lost 2 bases and J lost 0 bases. Germline V gene lookup returns CDR1 SGHNT and CDR2 YYREEE (reference sequence). DNA for the CDR3: TGTGCCAGCAGCTTAGACAGGGGGCTTAGCACAGATACGCAGTATTTT. It specifies CASSLDRGLSTDTQYF. The variable domain in full, completed from reference TRBV5-4 and TRBJ2-3, reads ETGVTQSPTHLIKTRGQQVTLRCSSQSGHNTVSWYQQALGQGPQFIFQYYREEENGRGNFPPRFSGLQFPNYSSELNVNALELDDSALYLCASSLDRGLSTDTQYFGPGTRLTVL.

This clone was observed a few times. This rearrangement joins TRBV6-5 to TRBJ2-5; 12 nucleotides agree with TRBD2. This CDR3 comprises 15 residues. Germline loops: CDR1 MNHEY, CDR2 SVGAGI. V lost 7 bases to trimming and J lost 0 bases; unmatched junction nucleotides: 3. CDR3 protein: CASKTSGGYQETQYF. The CDR3 region has the DNA TGTGCCAGCAAGACTAGCGGGGGTTACCAAGAGACCCAGTACTTC.

This clone was observed a handful of times. V gene TRBV12-5 combines with J gene TRBJ2-1; 9 bases match TRBD2. Per germline, CDR1 LGHNT and CDR2 FRNRAP. V lost 2 bases, J lost 8 bases, and 7 bases stayed unmatched. This CDR3 comprises 15 residues. The CDR3 coding sequence is TGTGCTAGTGGTTTGAGGCTAGCGGGGACCGATGAGCAGTTCTTC. Protein product: CASGLRLAGTDEQFF. Combining the CDR3 with reference TRBV12-5 and TRBJ2-1 gives the whole variable domain DARVTQTPRHKVTEMGQEVTMRCQPILGHNTVFWYRQTMMQGLELLAYFRNRAPLDDSGMPKDRFSAEMPDATLATLKIQPSEPRDSAVYFCASGLRLAGTDEQFFGPGTRLTVL.

Turning to this clone: The CDR3 carries no conserved terminal phenylalanine or tryptophan, so it likely arises from a read error. The V gene is TRBV15, the J gene TRBJ2-7, with 13 bases matching TRBD2. CDR1 is LNHNV and CDR2 is YYDKDF in the germline V gene (reference sequence). This CDR3 comprises 15 residues. J was trimmed by 5 bases and V by 5 bases; bases with no gene match: 6. This chain's CDR3 is CATSDRLAGGHEQYL. The CDR3 nucleotides are TGTGCCACCAGCGACCGACTAGCGGGGGGCCACGAGCAGTACCTC.

In this sample, this clone turned up a few times. The rearrangement joins TRBV5-1 to TRBJ2-3; 10 nucleotides agree with TRBD2. Trimming at V came to 4 bases and at J to 6 bases, leaving 5 bases not matched to a gene. Germline values: CDR1 SGHRS, CDR2 YFSETQ. This CDR3 region has 14 residues. The CDR3 nucleotides are TGCGCCAGCAGCACTAGCGGGGCGGGGGATACGCAGTATTTT. Translated: CASSTSGAGDTQYF.

This clone was counted only a few times. This chain links TRBV4-1 with TRBJ2-7; D is possibly TRBD1 (6 bases). Germline loops: CDR1 MGHRA, CDR2 YSYEKL. Between the trimmed V and J ends, which lost 4 bases and 4 bases, there was a span of 14 bases. CDR3 length equals 14 residues. This chain's CDR3 is CASSPLGGVYEQYF. The CDR3 nucleotides are TGCGCCAGCAGCCCGTTAGGGGGTGTTTACGAGCAGTACTTC.

The CDR3 here is CATSRGEGTHGYTF. The CDR3, as DNA: TGTGCCACCAGCAGGGGGGAGGGAACCCATGGCTACACCTTC. The chain combines TRBV15 with TRBJ1-2; the D gene is possibly TRBD1 (5 bases). The CDR3 runs 14 residues. In germline, CDR1 is LNHNV, CDR2 YYDKDF (reference sequence). The V gene lost 3 bases and the J gene lost 6 bases, with 14 bases spanning the gap.

This clone was detected ten times or more. This chain connects TRBV10-1 to TRBJ2-2, with a weak D call TRBD2 (5 bases). The germline CDR1 and CDR2 sequences are WNHNN and SYGVQD (reference sequence). There are 15 residues in the CDR3. The CDR3 nucleotides read TGCCGGGCGGGTCGGGGAGTGACCAACACCGGGGAGCTGTTTTTT. Translated, it gives CRAGRGVTNTGELFF.

This clone was counted a few times. The rearrangement uses TRBV25-1 and TRBJ2-1; D might be TRBD2 (6 bases). Germline V gene sequence: CDR1 MGHDK, CDR2 SYGVNS. The CDR3 has 13 amino acids. Between the trimmed V and J ends, which lost 10 bases and 5 bases, there was a span of 15 bases. The CDR3 reads CAISGRSDNEQFF. CDR3 coding DNA: TGTGCCATCTCGGGGAGGTCGGACAATGAGCAGTTCTTC. Full variable domain (remainder filled in from reference TRBV25-1 and TRBJ2-1): EADIYQTPRYLVIGTGKKITLECSQTMGHDKMYWYQQDPGMELHLIHYSYGVNSTEKGDLSSESTVSRIRTEHFPLTLESARPSHTSQYLCAISGRSDNEQFFGPGTRLTVL.